A selection of T cell receptor beta chains follows, all from one sample in a study of molecular identifiers for immune sequencing clone quantification. MiXCR, run by TCRdb on the PCR reads, gives a single entry per CDR3 protein. This table has roughly 6,500 distinct CDR3 sequences, roughly 15% appearing once. The sequencing input was naive CD8+ T cells from blood, with Jurkat cell RNA spiked in. Receptors were obtained from a human donor in good health. Some libraries in this study had Jurkat cell RNA spiked in. The CDR3 runs from the conserved cysteine through the conserved F or W. D genes are given only for firm matches. Expanded clones are given a class, and other clones once, few, many or no size at all.

d_call,cdr3_length,clone_size,v_call,j_call,cdr3_aa,cdr3_nt
TRBD2,17,medium-sized,TRBV4-3,TRBJ2-7,CASSPGTSGTVNYEQYF,TGCGCCAGCAGCCCCGGGACTAGCGGGACCGTTAATTACGAGCAGTACTTC
NA,11,medium-sized,TRBV30,TRBJ2-7,CAWSVGYEQYF,TGTGCCTGGAGTGTAGGGTACGAGCAGTACTTC
NA,15,medium-sized,TRBV6-5,TRBJ2-7,CASINPRGGGYEQYF,TGTGCCAGCATCAACCCCCGCGGGGGCGGCTACGAGCAGTACTTC
TRBD1,15,medium-sized,TRBV4-3,TRBJ1-3,CASSPDRDSGNTIYF,TGCGCCAGCAGCCCAGACAGGGACTCTGGAAACACCATATATTTT
NA,13,medium-sized,TRBV11-2,TRBJ2-7,CASSPEGAYEQYF,TGTGCCAGCAGCCCTGAGGGGGCCTACGAGCAGTACTTC
TRBD1,13,medium-sized,TRBV19,TRBJ1-1,CASTTGFSAEAFF,TGTGCCAGTACGACAGGGTTTAGCGCTGAAGCTTTCTTT
TRBD2,15,medium-sized,TRBV4-1,TRBJ2-7,CASSQGGLAGVEQYF,TGCGCCAGCAGCCAGGGAGGACTAGCGGGGGTTGAGCAGTACTTC
NA,14,medium-sized,TRBV29-1,TRBJ2-3,CSVEFFTGTDTQYF,TGCAGCGTTGAATTTTTCACAGGCACAGATACGCAGTATTTT
NA,12,medium-sized,TRBV9,TRBJ1-6,CASSSQGSPLHF,TGTGCCAGCAGCTCGCAGGGGTCACCCCTCCACTTT
TRBD2,16,medium-sized,TRBV4-1,TRBJ2-5,CASSQEVAGGPETQYF,TGCGCCAGCAGCCAAGAAGTAGCGGGGGGGCCTGAGACCCAGTACTTC
NA,14,many,TRBV27,TRBJ2-5,CASKVGTEKETQYF,TGTGCCAGCAAGGTGGGGACGGAAAAAGAGACCCAGTACTTC
NA,14,NA,TRBV5-1,TRBJ2-7,CASSWTVSSYEQYF,TGCGCCAGCAGTTGGACGGTTTCCTCCTACGAGCAGTACTTC
NA,14,medium-sized,TRBV2,TRBJ1-5,CASRDPQGFQPQHF,TGTGCCAGCAGGGACCCACAGGGTTTTCAGCCCCAGCATTTT
NA,16,medium-sized,TRBV10-2,TRBJ1-1,CASSEPMTWTNTEAFF,TGCGCCAGCAGTGAGCCTATGACCTGGACGAACACTGAAGCTTTCTTT
TRBD1,15,many,TRBV5-8,TRBJ2-3,CASSSWTGGTDTQYF,TGTGCCAGCAGCTCGTGGACAGGGGGCACAGATACGCAGTATTTT
NA,13,once,TRBV7-9,TRBJ1-1,CASSLGSNTEAFF,TGTGCCAGCAGCCTCGGATCAAACACTGAAGCTTTCTTT
NA,14,medium-sized,TRBV14,TRBJ1-2,CASSQDQGNYGYTF,TGTGCCAGCAGCCAAGACCAGGGAAACTATGGCTACACCTTC
TRBD1,17,many,TRBV12-3/TRBV12-4,TRBJ2-6,CASSTDRPGSGANVLTF,TGTGCCAGCAGTACGGACAGGCCGGGCTCTGGGGCCAACGTCCTGACTTTC
NA,14,medium-sized,TRBV7-9,TRBJ1-6,CASKEVFHNSPLHF,TGTGCCAGCAAGGAAGTCTTCCATAATTCACCCCTCCACTTT
NA,15,medium-sized,TRBV5-8,TRBJ2-3,CASSLGGAGADTQYF,TGTGCCAGCAGCTTGGGGGGTGCCGGGGCAGATACGCAGTATTTT
NA,12,many,TRBV6-5,TRBJ2-4,CASKGGEDIQYF,TGTGCCAGCAAAGGGGGGGAGGACATTCAGTACTTC
NA,14,medium-sized,TRBV4-2,TRBJ2-5,CASSREGVGETQYF,TGTGCCAGCAGCCGCGAAGGGGTTGGCGAGACCCAGTACTTC
NA,12,NA,TRBV6-5,TRBJ2-7,CASRGIYYEQYF,TGCGCCAGCAGAGGGATCTACTACGAGCAGTACTTC